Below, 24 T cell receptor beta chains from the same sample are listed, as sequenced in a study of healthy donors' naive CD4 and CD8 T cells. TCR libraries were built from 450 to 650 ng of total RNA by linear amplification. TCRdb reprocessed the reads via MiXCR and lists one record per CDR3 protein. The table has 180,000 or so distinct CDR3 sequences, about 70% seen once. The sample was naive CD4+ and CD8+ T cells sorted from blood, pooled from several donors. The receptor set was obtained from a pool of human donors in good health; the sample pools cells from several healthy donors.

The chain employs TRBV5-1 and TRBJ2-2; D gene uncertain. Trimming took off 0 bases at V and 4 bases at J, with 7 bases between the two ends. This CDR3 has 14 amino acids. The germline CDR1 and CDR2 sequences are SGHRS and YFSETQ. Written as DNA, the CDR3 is TGCGCCAGCAGCTTGGACACATTCACCGGGGAGCTGTTTTTT. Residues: CASSLDTFTGELFF.

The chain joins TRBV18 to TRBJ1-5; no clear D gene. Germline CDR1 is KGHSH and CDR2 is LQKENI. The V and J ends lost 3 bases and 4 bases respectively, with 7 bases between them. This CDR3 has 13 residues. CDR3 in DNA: TGTGCCAGCTCACCTAGTCAGAATCAGCCCCAGCATTTT. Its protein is CASSPSQNQPQHF.

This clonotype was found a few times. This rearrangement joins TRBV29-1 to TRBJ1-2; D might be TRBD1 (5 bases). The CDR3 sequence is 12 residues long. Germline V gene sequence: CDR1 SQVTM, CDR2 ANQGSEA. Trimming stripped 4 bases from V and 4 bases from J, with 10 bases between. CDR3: CSVVPGTYGYTF. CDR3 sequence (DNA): TGCAGCGTTGTACCAGGGACCTATGGCTACACCTTC.

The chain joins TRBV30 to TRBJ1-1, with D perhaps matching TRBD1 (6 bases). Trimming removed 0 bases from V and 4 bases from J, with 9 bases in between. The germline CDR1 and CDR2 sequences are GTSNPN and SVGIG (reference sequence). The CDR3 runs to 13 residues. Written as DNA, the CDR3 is TGTGCCTGGAGTGTAACAGGGACCACTGAAGCTTTCTTT. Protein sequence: CAWSVTGTTEAFF.

CDR3 loop: CSVGIGDTQYF. In DNA, the CDR3 is TGCAGCGTTGGAATAGGGGATACGCAGTATTTT. The J gene is TRBJ2-3, the V gene TRBV29-1; no firm D call. The CDR3 spans 11 residues. The V end lost 4 bases, the J end lost 6 bases, and 8 bases lay between the germline ends. CDR1 and CDR2 from the germline V gene are SQVTM and ANQGSEA.

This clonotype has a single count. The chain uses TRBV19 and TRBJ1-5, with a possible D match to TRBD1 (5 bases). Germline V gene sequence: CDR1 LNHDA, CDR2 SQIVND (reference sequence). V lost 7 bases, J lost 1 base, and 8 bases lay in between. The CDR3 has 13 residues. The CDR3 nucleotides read TGTGCCAGTATGGGGACGAGCAATCAGCCCCAGCATTTT. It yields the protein CASMGTSNQPQHF. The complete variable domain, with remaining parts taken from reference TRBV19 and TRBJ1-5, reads DGGITQSPKYLFRKEGQNVTLSCEQNLNHDAMYWYRQDPGQGLRLIYYSQIVNDFQKGDIAEGYSVSREKKESFPLTVTSAQKNPTAFYLCASMGTSNQPQHFGDGTRLSIL.

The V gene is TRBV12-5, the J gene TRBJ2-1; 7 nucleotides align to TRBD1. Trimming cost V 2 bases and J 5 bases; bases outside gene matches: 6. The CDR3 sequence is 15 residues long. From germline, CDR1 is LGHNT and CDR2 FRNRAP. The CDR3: CASGLSRGMDNEQFF. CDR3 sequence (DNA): TGTGCTAGTGGTTTGTCCAGGGGGATGGACAATGAGCAGTTCTTC.

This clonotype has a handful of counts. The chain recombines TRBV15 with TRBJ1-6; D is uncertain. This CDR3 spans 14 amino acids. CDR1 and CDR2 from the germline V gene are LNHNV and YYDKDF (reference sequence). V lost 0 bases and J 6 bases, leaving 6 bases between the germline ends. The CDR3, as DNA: TGTGCCACCAGCAGAGACATCGGTAATTCACCCCTCCACTTT. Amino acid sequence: CATSRDIGNSPLHF. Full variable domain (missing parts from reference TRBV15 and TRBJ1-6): DAMVIQNPRYQVTQFGKPVTLSCSQTLNHNVMYWYQQKSSQAPKLLFHYYDKDFNNEADTPDNFQSRRPNTSFCFLDIRSPGLGDTAMYLCATSRDIGNSPLHFGNGTRLTVT.

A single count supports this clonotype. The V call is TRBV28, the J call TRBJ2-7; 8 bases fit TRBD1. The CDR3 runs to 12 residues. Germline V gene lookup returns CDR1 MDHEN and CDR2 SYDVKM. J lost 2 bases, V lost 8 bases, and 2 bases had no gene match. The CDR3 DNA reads TGTGCCAGCGGCAGGGGGCCCTACGAGCAGTACTTC. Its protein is CASGRGPYEQYF.

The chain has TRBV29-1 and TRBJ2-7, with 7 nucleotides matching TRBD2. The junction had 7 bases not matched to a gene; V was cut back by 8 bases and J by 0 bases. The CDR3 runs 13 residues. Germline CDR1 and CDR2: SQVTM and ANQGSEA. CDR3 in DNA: TGCAGCTTTCGAGCGGGACCCTCCTACGAGCAGTACTTC. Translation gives CSFRAGPSYEQYF.

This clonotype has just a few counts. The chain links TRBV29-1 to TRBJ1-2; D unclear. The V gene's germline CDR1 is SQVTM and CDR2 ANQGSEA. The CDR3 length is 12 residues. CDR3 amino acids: CITSDRAGGYTF. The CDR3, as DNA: TGCATCACTTCAGACCGGGCCGGTGGCTACACCTTC. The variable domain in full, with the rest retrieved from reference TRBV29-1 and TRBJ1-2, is SAVISQKPSRDICQRGTSLTIQCQVDSQVTMMFWYRQQPGQSLTLIATANQGSEATYESGFVIDKFPISRPNLTFSTLTVSNMSPEDSSIYLCITSDRAGGYTFGSGTRLTVV.

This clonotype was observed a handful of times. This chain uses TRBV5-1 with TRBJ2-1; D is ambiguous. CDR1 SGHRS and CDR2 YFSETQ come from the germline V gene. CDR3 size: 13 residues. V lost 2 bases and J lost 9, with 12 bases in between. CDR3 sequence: CASSLSFVTEQFF. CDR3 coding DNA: TGCGCCAGCAGCTTAAGCTTTGTTACTGAGCAGTTCTTC.

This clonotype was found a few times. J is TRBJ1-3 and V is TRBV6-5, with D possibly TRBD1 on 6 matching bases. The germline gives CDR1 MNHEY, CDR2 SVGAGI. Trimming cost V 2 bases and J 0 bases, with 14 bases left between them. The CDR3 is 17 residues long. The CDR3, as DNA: TGTGCCAGCAGTTACCTTCCGGGACACATCTCTGGAAACACCATATATTTT. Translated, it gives CASSYLPGHISGNTIYF.

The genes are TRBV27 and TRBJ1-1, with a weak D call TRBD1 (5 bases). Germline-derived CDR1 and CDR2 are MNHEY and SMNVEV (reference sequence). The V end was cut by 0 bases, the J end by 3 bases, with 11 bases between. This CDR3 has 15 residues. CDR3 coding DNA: TGTGCCAGCAGTTTATCGACCCGGGGGGACACTGAAGCTTTCTTT. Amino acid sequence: CASSLSTRGDTEAFF.

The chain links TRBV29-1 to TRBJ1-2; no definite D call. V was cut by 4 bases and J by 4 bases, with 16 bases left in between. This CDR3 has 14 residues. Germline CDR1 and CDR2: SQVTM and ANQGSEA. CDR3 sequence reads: CSVVVVGGFYGYTF. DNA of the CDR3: TGCAGCGTTGTTGTAGTGGGAGGGTTCTATGGCTACACCTTC.

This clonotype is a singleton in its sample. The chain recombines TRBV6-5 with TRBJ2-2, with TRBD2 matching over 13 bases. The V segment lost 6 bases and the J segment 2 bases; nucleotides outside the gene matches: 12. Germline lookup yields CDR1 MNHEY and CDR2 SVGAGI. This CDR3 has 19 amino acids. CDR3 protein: CASRPDPRLAGGNTGELFF. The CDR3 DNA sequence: TGTGCCAGCAGACCAGACCCCCGACTAGCGGGAGGTAACACCGGGGAGCTGTTTTTT.

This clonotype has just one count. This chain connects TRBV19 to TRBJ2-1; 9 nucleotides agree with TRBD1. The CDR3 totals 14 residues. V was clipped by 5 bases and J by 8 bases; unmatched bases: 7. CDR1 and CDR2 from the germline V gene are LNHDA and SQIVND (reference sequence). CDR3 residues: CASSLGQGWDEQFF. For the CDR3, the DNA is TGTGCCAGTAGTTTGGGACAGGGATGGGATGAGCAGTTCTTC.

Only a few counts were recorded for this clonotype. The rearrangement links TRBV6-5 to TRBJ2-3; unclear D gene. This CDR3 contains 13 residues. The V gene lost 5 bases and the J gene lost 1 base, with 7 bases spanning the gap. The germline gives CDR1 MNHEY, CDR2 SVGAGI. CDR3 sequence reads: CASSQWRTDTQYF. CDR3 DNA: TGTGCCAGCAGTCAGTGGCGCACAGATACGCAGTATTTT.

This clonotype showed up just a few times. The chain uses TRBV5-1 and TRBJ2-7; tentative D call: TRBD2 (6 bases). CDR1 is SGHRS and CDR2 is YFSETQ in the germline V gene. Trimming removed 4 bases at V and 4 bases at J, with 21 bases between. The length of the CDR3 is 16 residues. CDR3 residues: CASSPGWVGGLYEQYF. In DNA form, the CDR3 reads TGCGCCAGCAGCCCAGGGTGGGTCGGAGGGCTATACGAGCAGTACTTC.

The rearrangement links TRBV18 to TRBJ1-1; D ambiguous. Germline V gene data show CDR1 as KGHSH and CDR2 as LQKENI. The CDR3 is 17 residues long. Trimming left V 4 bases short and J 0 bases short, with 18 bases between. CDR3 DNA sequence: TGTGCCAGCTCACAGGCCCCCGAGGTAGCCTTGAACACTGAAGCTTTCTTT. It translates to CASSQAPEVALNTEAFF.

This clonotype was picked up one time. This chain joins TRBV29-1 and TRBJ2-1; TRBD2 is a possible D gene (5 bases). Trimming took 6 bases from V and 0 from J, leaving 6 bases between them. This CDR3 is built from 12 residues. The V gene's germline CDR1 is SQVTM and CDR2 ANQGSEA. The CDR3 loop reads CSVTSSYNEQFF. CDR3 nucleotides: TGCAGCGTAACTAGCTCCTACAATGAGCAGTTCTTC.

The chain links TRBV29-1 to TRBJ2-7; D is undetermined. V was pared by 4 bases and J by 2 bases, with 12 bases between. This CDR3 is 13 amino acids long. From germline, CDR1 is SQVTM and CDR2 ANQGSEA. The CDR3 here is CSVVSGSTYEQYF. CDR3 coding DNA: TGCAGCGTTGTATCAGGCAGCACCTACGAGCAGTACTTC.

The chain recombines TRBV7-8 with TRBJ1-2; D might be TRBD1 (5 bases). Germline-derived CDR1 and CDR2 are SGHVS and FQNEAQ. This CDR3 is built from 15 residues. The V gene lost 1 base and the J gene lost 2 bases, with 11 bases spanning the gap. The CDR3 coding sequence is TGTGCCAGCAGCTTAGACGGCGGGGCCAACTATGGCTACACCTTC. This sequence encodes CASSLDGGANYGYTF.

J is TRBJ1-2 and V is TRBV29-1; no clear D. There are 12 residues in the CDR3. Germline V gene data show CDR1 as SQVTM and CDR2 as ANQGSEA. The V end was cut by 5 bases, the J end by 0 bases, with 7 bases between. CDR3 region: CSVISPNYGYTF. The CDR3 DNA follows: TGCAGCGTTATATCCCCTAACTATGGCTACACCTTC.